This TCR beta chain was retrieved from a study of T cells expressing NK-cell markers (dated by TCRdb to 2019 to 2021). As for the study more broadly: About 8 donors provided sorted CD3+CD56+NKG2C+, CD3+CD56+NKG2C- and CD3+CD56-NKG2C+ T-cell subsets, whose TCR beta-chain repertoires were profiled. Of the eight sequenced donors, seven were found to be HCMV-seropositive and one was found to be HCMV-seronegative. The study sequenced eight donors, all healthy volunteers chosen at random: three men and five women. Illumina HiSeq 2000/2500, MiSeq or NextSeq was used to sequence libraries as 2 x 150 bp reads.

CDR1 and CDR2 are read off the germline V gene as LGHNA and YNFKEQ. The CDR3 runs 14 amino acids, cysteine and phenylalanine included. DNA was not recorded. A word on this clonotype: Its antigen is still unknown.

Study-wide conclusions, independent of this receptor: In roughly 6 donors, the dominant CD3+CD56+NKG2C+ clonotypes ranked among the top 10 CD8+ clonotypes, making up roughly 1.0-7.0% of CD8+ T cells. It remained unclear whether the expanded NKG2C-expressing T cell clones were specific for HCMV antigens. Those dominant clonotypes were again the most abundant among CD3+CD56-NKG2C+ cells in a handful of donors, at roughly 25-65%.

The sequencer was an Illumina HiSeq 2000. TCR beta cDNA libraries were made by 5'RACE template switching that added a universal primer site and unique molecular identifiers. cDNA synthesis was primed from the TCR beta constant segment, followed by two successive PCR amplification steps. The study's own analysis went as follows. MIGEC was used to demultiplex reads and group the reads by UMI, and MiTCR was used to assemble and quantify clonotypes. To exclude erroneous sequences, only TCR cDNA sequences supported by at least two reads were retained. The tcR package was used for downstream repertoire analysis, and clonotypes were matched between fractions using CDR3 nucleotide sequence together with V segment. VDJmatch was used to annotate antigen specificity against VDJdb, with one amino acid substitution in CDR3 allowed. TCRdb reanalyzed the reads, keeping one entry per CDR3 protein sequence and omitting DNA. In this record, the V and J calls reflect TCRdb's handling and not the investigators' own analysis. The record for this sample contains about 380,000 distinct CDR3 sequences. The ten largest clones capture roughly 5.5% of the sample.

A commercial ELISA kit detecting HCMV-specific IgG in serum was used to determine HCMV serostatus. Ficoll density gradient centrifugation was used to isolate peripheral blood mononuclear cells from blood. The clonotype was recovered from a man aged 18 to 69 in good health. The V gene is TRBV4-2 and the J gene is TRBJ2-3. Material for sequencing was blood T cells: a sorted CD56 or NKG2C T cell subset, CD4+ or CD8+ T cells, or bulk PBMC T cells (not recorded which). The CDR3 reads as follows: CASSQDLTRDTQYF.